These 26 T cell receptor beta chains were sequenced from one sample in a study of blood T cell repertoires in COVID-19. The method was immunoSEQ multiplex PCR; TCRdb's version includes in-frame clones alone and lacks a portion of them. The sample has about 170,000 clones; around four fifths are singletons. Sequencing was performed on peripheral blood. The receptors here all came from a woman aged 80 or over with acute or convalescent COVID-19.

This chain uses TRBV19 with TRBJ2-2; weak D call: TRBD2 (5 bases). The CDR3 consists of 15 residues. V lost 0 bases and J lost 5, with 10 bases in between. Germline CDR1 LNHDA, CDR2 SQIVND (reference sequence). The CDR3 region is CASSIEGVMTGELFF. DNA of the CDR3: TGTGCCAGTAGTATAGAGGGAGTTATGACCGGGGAGCTGTTTTTT.

The chain couples TRBV5-4 to TRBJ1-1, with a tentative D call TRBD1 (6 bases). With 4 bases removed from V and 1 base from J, the gap between germline ends came to 11 bases. The CDR3 has 14 amino acids. Germline V gene data show CDR1 as SGHNT and CDR2 as YYREEE (reference sequence). The chain's CDR3 is CASSPGDENTEAFF. CDR3 nucleotides: TGTGCCAGCAGCCCAGGGGATGAGAACACTGAAGCTTTCTTT.

The chain combines TRBV5-1 with TRBJ2-7, with 8 bases aligning to TRBD1. J lost 4 bases, V lost 2 bases, and 5 bases had no gene match. Germline values: CDR1 SGHRS, CDR2 YFSETQ. CDR3 length: 14 amino acids. In DNA, the CDR3 is TGCGCCAGCAGCTTTACGGGACAGGCATACGAGCAGTACTTC. Translated, it gives CASSFTGQAYEQYF.

The chain has TRBV7-2 and TRBJ2-7, with a weak D call TRBD2 (6 bases). Trimming took off 2 bases at V and 6 bases at J, with 17 bases between the two ends. The CDR3 totals 15 residues. The germline CDR1 and CDR2 sequences are SGHTA and FQGNSA. The DNA for the CDR3 is TGTGCCAGCAGCTTACGGGAGAAGGATGGGGGCGAGCAGTACTTC. Amino acid sequence: CASSLREKDGGEQYF.

The J gene is TRBJ2-3, the V gene TRBV6-5; 8 nucleotides agree with TRBD2. The V and J ends lost 6 bases and 4 bases, in that order; junction bases with no gene match: 9. The CDR3 is 15 amino acids. Per germline, CDR1 MNHEY and CDR2 SVGAGI. CDR3 protein: CASSRDPGLADTQYF. The CDR3 DNA is TGTGCCAGCAGCCGAGATCCGGGACTAGCAGATACGCAGTATTTT.

The rearrangement uses TRBV5-8 and TRBJ2-1; a possible D gene is TRBD1 (6 bases). Between the trimmed V and J ends, which lost 4 bases and 4 bases, there was a span of 18 bases. The CDR3 contains 16 residues. Germline-derived CDR1 and CDR2 are SGHTS and YDEGEE. In DNA form, the CDR3 reads TGTGCCAGCAGCACGATCCAGGGGTGGACTTACAATGAGCAGTTCTTC. Protein sequence: CASSTIQGWTYNEQFF.

This chain connects TRBV7-2 to TRBJ1-4, with D unresolved. The CDR3 extends over 15 amino acids. Trimming removed 1 base from V and 8 bases from J, with 14 bases in between. CDR1 is SGHTA, CDR2 FQGNSA, per germline. CDR3 sequence reads: CASSLDLPASEKLFF. In DNA form, the CDR3 reads TGTGCCAGCAGCTTAGATCTTCCCGCGTCCGAAAAACTGTTTTTT. Full variable domain (rest looked up from reference TRBV7-2 and TRBJ1-4): GAGVSQSPSNKVTEKGKDVELRCDPISGHTALYWYRQSLGQGLEFLIYFQGNSAPDKSGLPSDRFSAERTGGSVSTLTIQRTQQEDSAVYLCASSLDLPASEKLFFGSGTQLSVL.

The V and J genes are TRBV25-1 and TRBJ1-3; D gene ambiguous. From germline, CDR1 is MGHDK and CDR2 SYGVNS. The CDR3 is made up of 14 amino acids. Trimming left V 7 bases short and J 3 bases short, with 13 bases between. CDR3 nucleotides: TGTGCCAGCACCCCCCGAGCTAGTGGAAACACCATATATTTT. Protein product: CASTPRASGNTIYF.

A few counts support this clone. This sequence joins TRBV6-5 and TRBJ1-3, with D tentatively TRBD1 (6 bases). Trimming pared 7 bases from V and 0 bases from J, leaving 13 bases between. This CDR3 contains 15 residues. CDR1 MNHEY and CDR2 SVGAGI come from the germline V gene. As DNA, the CDR3 is TGTGCCAGCAAAGACAGGCTGACCTCTGGAAACACCATATATTTT. This translates into CASKDRLTSGNTIYF.

The V gene is TRBV19, the J gene TRBJ2-7, with 9 bases fitting TRBD1. CDR3 length: 13 residues. In germline, CDR1 is LNHDA, CDR2 SQIVND (reference sequence). V gave up 8 bases and J gave up 5 bases; unmatched junction bases: 7. DNA for the CDR3: TGTGCCAGTGCCCGGGACAGGGAGAACGAGCAGTACTTC. It yields the protein CASARDRENEQYF.

The table lists this clone with a few counts. The chain uses TRBV18 and TRBJ1-6; D is perhaps TRBD1 (5 bases). CDR1 is KGHSH, CDR2 LQKENI, per germline. The CDR3 contains 15 residues. The ends were cut back, 2 bases at V and 5 bases at J, with 10 bases in the middle. Here the CDR3 reads CASSPNPGNNSPLHF. The CDR3 DNA reads as TGTGCCAGCTCACCAAATCCAGGGAATAATTCACCCCTCCACTTT.

The CDR3, as DNA: TGTGCCAGCAGCTTCGGAACAGGTCAGGGTCGTTCACCCCTCCACTTT. It yields the protein CASSFGTGQGRSPLHF. This chain joins TRBV5-6 and TRBJ1-6, with TRBD1 as a possible D gene (5 bases). Trimming shortened V by 2 bases and J by 9 bases, and 18 bases separated the two germline ends. Germline V lookup: CDR1 SGHDT, CDR2 YYEEEE. The CDR3 extends over 16 amino acids. The full variable domain, completed using reference TRBV5-6 and TRBJ1-6, is DAGVTQSPTHLIKTRGQQVTLRCSPKSGHDTVSWYQQALGQGPQFIFQYYEEEERQRGNFPDRFSGHQFPNYSSELNVNALLLGDSALYLCASSFGTGQGRSPLHFGNGTRLTVT.

The genes are TRBV5-1 and TRBJ2-1; no definite D call. The CDR3 runs to 12 residues. Germline values: CDR1 SGHRS, CDR2 YFSETQ. V lost 1 base to trimming and J lost 9 bases, with 8 bases between them. The CDR3 here is CASSLNWSEQFF. The CDR3, as DNA: TGCGCCAGCAGCTTGAATTGGAGTGAGCAGTTCTTC.

This clone was detected only a few times. This rearrangement joins TRBV2 to TRBJ2-5; D is perhaps TRBD2 (6 bases). Trimming cost V 6 bases and J 4 bases, with 15 bases left between them. The CDR3 totals 14 residues. Germline CDR1 reads SNHLY; CDR2 reads FYNNEI. CDR3 residues: CASRTSSGAETQYF. The CDR3 DNA follows: TGTGCCAGCAGAACTAGCTCGGGAGCAGAGACCCAGTACTTC.

The chain joins TRBV19 to TRBJ2-1; 9 nucleotides align to TRBD1. This CDR3 region has 13 residues. With 8 bases clipped from V and 8 bases from J, the junction kept 7 bases outside the gene matches. CDR1 LNHDA and CDR2 SQIVND come from the germline V gene (reference sequence). The DNA of the CDR3 is TGTGCCAGTCGACAGGGGGGTCGTGATGAGCAGTTCTTC. It is translated as CASRQGGRDEQFF.

The gene calls are TRBV6-2 or TRBV6-3 and TRBJ2-1; D may be TRBD2 (6 bases). This CDR3 has 12 residues. Germline values: CDR1 MNHEY, CDR2 SVGEGT. V was shortened by 5 bases and J by 7 bases, with 9 bases between the two germline ends. This chain's CDR3 is CASSQLANEQFF. In nucleotides, the CDR3 is TGTGCCAGCAGTCAACTAGCAAATGAGCAGTTCTTC.

The chain combines TRBV10-1 with TRBJ1-5; 8 positions match TRBD1. The CDR3 runs 20 residues. Germline-derived CDR1 and CDR2 are WNHNN and SYGVQD (reference sequence). Trimming at V came to 0 bases and at J to 0 bases, leaving 13 bases not matched to a gene. The CDR3, as DNA: TGCGCCAGCAGTGAGTCGTGGACCTCGGGACAGGCCTATAGCAATCAGCCCCAGCATTTT. The encoded protein is CASSESWTSGQAYSNQPQHF.

The chain joins TRBV19 to TRBJ2-3; 11 bases fit TRBD1. This CDR3 has 15 amino acids. Per germline, CDR1 LNHDA and CDR2 SQIVND (reference sequence). Trimming cost V 3 bases and J 6 bases; bases outside gene matches: 5. This CDR3 is CASSMGDRGSDTQYF. For the CDR3, the DNA is TGTGCCAGTAGTATGGGGGACAGGGGGTCGGATACGCAGTATTTT.

The chain couples TRBV6-6 to TRBJ2-7, with D hard to call. Germline lookup yields CDR1 MNHNY and CDR2 SVGAGI (reference sequence). The ends were cut back, 6 bases at V and 3 bases at J, with 12 bases in the middle. CDR3 length: 13 amino acids. CDR3 region: CASSRTVNYEQYF. The CDR3 DNA follows: TGTGCCAGCAGCCGTACAGTTAACTACGAGCAGTACTTC.

This rearrangement joins TRBV9 to TRBJ1-3; D gene unclear. This CDR3 comprises 16 residues. In germline, CDR1 is SGDLS, CDR2 YYNGEE. V lost 0 bases, J lost 4 bases, and 14 bases lay in between. The CDR3 reads CASSVGAGNSGNTIYF. The CDR3 DNA is TGTGCCAGCAGCGTAGGGGCAGGTAACTCCGGAAACACCATATATTTT.

The rearrangement links TRBV18 to TRBJ2-4; 7 bases match TRBD1. With V trimmed by 4 bases and J by 0 bases, 9 bases remained unmatched. The CDR3 runs to 17 residues. CDR1 KGHSH and CDR2 LQKENI come from the germline V gene. The CDR3 spells CASSLTTGSVAKNIQYF. The CDR3 region has the DNA TGTGCCAGCTCACTAACGACAGGGTCCGTAGCCAAAAACATTCAGTACTTC.

This clone was picked up many times. CDR3 DNA sequence: TGTGCCAGCAGCTTACTCGCAGGGGGCAGTGTGGACGAGCAGTACTTC. This encodes CASSLLAGGSVDEQYF. The chain joins TRBV7-8 to TRBJ2-7; 8 nucleotides align to TRBD1. The V gene's germline CDR1 is SGHVS and CDR2 FQNEAQ. J was trimmed by 5 bases and V by 2 bases; bases with no gene match: 11. CDR3 length: 16 residues.

V and J are TRBV28 and TRBJ2-3, with 7 bases fitting TRBD1. The V and J ends lost 3 bases and 2 bases, in that order; junction bases with no gene match: 5. The germline V gene encodes CDR1 MDHEN and CDR2 SYDVKM. The length of the CDR3 is 15 residues. The CDR3 loop reads CASSFRDRSTDTQYF. The CDR3 DNA reads TGTGCCAGCAGTTTCCGGGACAGATCCACAGATACGCAGTATTTT.

The chain employs TRBV2 and TRBJ2-1; 8 bases match TRBD1. After removal of 5 bases from V and 10 bases from J, the junction contained 10 bases not matched to a gene. Germline V gene data show CDR1 as SNHLY and CDR2 as FYNNEI. The CDR3 length is 14 residues. The CDR3 loop reads CASSPQGQAFEQFF. The CDR3 DNA reads as TGTGCCAGCAGTCCCCAGGGACAGGCTTTCGAGCAGTTCTTC.

J is TRBJ2-7 and V is TRBV29-1; D possibly corresponds to TRBD1 (6 bases). Germline CDR1 is SQVTM and CDR2 is ANQGSEA. The V end was cut by 8 bases, the J end by 0 bases, with 11 bases between. The CDR3 is made up of 12 amino acids. CDR3 sequence (DNA): TGCAGCTTTACAGGGAACTCCTACGAGCAGTACTTC. It encodes CSFTGNSYEQYF.

This clone was detected a few times. This chain connects TRBV6-2 or TRBV6-3 to TRBJ2-1; 15 bases match TRBD2. The V gene end was trimmed by 6 bases and the J gene end by 9 bases; junction bases not matched to a gene: 6. CDR1 is MNHEY and CDR2 is SVGEGT in the germline V gene. CDR3 length: 15 residues. CDR3 loop: CASRPPGLAGGEQFF. Here the CDR3 DNA reads TGTGCCAGCAGACCTCCGGGACTAGCGGGAGGTGAGCAGTTCTTC.